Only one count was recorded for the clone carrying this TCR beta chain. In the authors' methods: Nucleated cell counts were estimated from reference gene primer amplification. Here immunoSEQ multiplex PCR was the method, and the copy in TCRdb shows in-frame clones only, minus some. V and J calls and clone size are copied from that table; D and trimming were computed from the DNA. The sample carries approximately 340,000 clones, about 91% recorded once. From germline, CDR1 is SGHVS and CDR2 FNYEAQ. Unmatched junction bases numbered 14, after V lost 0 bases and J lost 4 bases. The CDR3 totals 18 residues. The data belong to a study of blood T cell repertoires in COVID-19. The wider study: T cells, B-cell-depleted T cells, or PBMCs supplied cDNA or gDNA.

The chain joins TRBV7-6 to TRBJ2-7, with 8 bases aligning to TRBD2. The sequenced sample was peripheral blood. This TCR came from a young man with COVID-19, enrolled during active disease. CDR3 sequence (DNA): TGTGCCAGCAGCTTAGCGCGATTAGCGGGGCCTAAAGATTACGAGCAGTACTTC. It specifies CASSLARLAGPKDYEQYF.